This T cell receptor (beta chain) was sequenced during a study of blood T cell repertoires in COVID-19. Germline V lookup: CDR1 SGHRS, CDR2 YFSETQ. V was pared by 0 bases and J by 5 bases, with 6 bases between. The CDR3 totals 13 residues. This table comes from immunoSEQ multiplex PCR, and its TCRdb copy is limited to in-frame clones, with some not included. The data show more than 95,000 clones, with around nine tenths seen just once and under 4% held by the top ten. This clonotype was obtained from a man between 50 and 59 years old in a cohort sampled during active COVID-19. V usage is TRBV5-1 and J usage is TRBJ2-1; D is ambiguous. Sample: peripheral blood. Here the CDR3 reads CASSLAQNNEQFF. The CDR3 DNA reads as TGCGCCAGCAGCTTGGCCCAGAACAATGAGCAGTTCTTC.